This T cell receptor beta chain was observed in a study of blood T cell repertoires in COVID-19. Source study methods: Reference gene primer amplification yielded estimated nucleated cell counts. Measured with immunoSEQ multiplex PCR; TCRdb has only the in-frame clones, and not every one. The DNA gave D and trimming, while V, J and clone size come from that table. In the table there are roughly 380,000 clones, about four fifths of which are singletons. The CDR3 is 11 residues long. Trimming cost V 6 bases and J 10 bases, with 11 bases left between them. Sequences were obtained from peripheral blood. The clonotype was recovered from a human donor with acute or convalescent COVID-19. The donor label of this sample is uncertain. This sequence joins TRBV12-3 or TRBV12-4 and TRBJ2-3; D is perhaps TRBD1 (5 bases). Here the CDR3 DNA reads TGTGCCAGCAGCCCCCAGGGTGCGCAGTATTTT. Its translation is CASSPQGAQYF.